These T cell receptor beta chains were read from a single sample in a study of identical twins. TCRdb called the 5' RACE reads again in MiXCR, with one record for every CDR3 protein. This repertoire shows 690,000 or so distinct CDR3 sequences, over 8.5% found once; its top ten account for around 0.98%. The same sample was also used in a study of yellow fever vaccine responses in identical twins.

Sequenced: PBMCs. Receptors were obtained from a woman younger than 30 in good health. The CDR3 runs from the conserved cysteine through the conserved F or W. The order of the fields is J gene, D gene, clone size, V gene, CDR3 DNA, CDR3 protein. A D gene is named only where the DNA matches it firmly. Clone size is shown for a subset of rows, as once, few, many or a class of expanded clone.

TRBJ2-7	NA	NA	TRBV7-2	TGTGCCAGCAGCTTAGTCATGAGCGAGCAGTACTTC	CASSLVMSEQYF
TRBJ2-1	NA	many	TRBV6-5	TGTGCCAGCAGTAAAAGCCGGGATGAGCAGTTCTTC	CASSKSRDEQFF
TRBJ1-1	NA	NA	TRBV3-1	TGTGCCAGCAGCCAAGACGACAGGAAAGCTTTCTTT	CASSQDDRKAFF
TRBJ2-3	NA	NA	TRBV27	TGTGCCAGCAGTCCCCGGGTTAGCGAGAGCACAGATACGCAGTATTTT	CASSPRVSESTDTQYF
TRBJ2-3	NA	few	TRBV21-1	TGTGCCAGCAGCAAAGAAGGAGTTCTCCCGGGGCCCACAGATACGCAGTATTTT	CASSKEGVLPGPTDTQYF
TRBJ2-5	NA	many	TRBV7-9	TGTGCCAGCAGCGCCCAACTAGTGGAAGAGACCCAGTACTTC	CASSAQLVEETQYF
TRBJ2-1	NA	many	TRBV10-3	TGTGCCACTACGACATACGGGACTCCCGACAATGAGCAGTTCTTC	CATTTYGTPDNEQFF
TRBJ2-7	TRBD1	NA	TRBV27	TGTGCCAGCAGTTTAGGGTGGACAGGCTCCTACGAGCAGTACTTC	CASSLGWTGSYEQYF
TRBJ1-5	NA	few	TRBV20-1	TGCAGTGCTAGAGATAGGGACAGCAATCAGCCCCAGCATTTT	CSARDRDSNQPQHF
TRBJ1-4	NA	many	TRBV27	TGTGCCAGCAGGAGCCTAGGTCGGGAAAAACTGTTTTTT	CASRSLGREKLFF
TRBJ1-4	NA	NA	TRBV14	TGTGCCAGCAGTCACCATCCTAATGAAAAACTGTTTTTT	CASSHHPNEKLFF
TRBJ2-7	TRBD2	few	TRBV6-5	TGTGCCAGCAGTTACTCAGGACTAGCGGGACCCTACGAGCAGTACTTC	CASSYSGLAGPYEQYF
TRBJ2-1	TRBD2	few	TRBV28	TGTGCCAGCAGACAACGGGAGGTTATCAACAATGAGCAGTTCTTC	CASRQREVINNEQFF
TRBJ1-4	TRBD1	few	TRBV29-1	TGCAGCGCAGGGGGGATTAATGAAAAACTGTTTTTT	CSAGGINEKLFF
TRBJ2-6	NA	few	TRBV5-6	TGTGCCAGCAGCTTTGGCGGGGCAGGATTTTACTCTGGGGCCAACGTCCTGACTTTC	CASSFGGAGFYSGANVLTF
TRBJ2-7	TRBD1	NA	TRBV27	TGTGCCAGCAGTTTGTCCGGGACAGGGGTCTACGAGCAGTACTTC	CASSLSGTGVYEQYF
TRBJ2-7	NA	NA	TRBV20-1	TGCAGTGCTAGGTTCCTCCGCCGGTCCCCCTACGAGCAGTACTTC	CSARFLRRSPYEQYF
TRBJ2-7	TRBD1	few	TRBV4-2	TGTGCCAGCAGCCCAGGCTGGACAGGGATTCGGTACGAGCAGTACTTC	CASSPGWTGIRYEQYF
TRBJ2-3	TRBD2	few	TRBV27	TGTGCCAGCAGTTTATCGTTGGCGGGGGGGCCCACAGATACGCAGTATTTT	CASSLSLAGGPTDTQYF
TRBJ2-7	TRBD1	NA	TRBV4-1	TGCGCCAGCAGCCAACGCAGTGACAGGGGATTTTACGAGCAGTACTTC	CASSQRSDRGFYEQYF
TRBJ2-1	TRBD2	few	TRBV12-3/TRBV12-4	TGTGCCAGCAGCCCCGTGGGAGGGAGGGCCCCTGAGCAGTTCTTC	CASSPVGGRAPEQFF
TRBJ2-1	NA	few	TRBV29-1	TGCAGCGTTGGCCACCCGAGGTTTCATGAGCAGTTCTTC	CSVGHPRFHEQFF
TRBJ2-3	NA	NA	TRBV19	TGTGCCAGTAGCACGGGGGGCCATTTGCCAGATACGCAGTATTTT	CASSTGGHLPDTQYF
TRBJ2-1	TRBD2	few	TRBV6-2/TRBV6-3	TGTGCCAGCATCCCCGGGGGTTTAGGGAGGGGTGAGCAGTTCTTC	CASIPGGLGRGEQFF
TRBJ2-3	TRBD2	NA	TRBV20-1	TGCAGTGCTAGAGATCCTAGCGGGAGAGGTGTCACAGATACGCAGTATTTT	CSARDPSGRGVTDTQYF
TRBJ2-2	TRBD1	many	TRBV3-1	TGTGCCAGCAGCCTGGGACAGGGGGAGCTGTTTTTT	CASSLGQGELFF
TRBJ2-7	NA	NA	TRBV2	TGTGCCAGCAGTGTTAGGAGGGCCGAGCAGTACTTC	CASSVRRAEQYF
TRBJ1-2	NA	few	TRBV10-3	TGTGCCATCAGTGATAATGGAGGCTACACCTTC	CAISDNGGYTF
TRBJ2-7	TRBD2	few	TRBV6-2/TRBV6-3	TGTGCCAGCAGACCCCTAGCGGGAGGGGGTTCCTCCTACGAGCAGTACTTC	CASRPLAGGGSSYEQYF
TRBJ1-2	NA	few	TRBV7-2	TGTGCCAGCAGCTTAAGCCGCTGGGAGTCTAACTATGGCTACACCTTC	CASSLSRWESNYGYTF
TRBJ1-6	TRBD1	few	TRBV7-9	TGTGCCAGCAGCTTAGACGGGACAGGGGGATATAATTCACCCCTCCACTTT	CASSLDGTGGYNSPLHF
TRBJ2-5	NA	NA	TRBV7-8	TGTGCCAGCAGCCCCCTCAGCAGGGAGAAGAGTCCCCAGTACTTC	CASSPLSREKSPQYF
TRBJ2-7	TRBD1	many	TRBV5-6	TGTGCCAGCAGCCTGAGGACAGGGACCTCTTACGAGCAGTACTTC	CASSLRTGTSYEQYF
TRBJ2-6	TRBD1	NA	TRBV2	TGTGCCAGCAGTGAACAGGGGGCCCCTGGGGCCAACGTCCTGACTTTC	CASSEQGAPGANVLTF
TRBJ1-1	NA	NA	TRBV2	TGTGCCAGCCATACAGAGATGAACACTGAAGCTTTCTTT	CASHTEMNTEAFF
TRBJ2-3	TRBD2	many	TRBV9	TGTGCCAGCAGCGTCATCGACGGGAGGGCCGAAGATACGCAGTATTTT	CASSVIDGRAEDTQYF
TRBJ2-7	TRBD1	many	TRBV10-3	TGTGCCATCAGTCTAGACAGGGTTACCTACGAGCAGTACTTC	CAISLDRVTYEQYF
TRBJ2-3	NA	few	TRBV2	TGTGCCAGTGATCGACCCGATCGACATCAGGATACGCAGTATTTT	CASDRPDRHQDTQYF
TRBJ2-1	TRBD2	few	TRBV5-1	TGCGCCAGCAGCTCGAGGGTAGCGGGAGCTGAGCAGTTCTTC	CASSSRVAGAEQFF
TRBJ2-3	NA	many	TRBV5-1	TGCGCCAGCAGCTTGGCCAGGGTTGATACGCAGTATTTT	CASSLARVDTQYF
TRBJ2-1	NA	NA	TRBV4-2	TGTGCCAGCAGCCCCCACGGGGAGGAGCAGTTCTTC	CASSPHGEEQFF
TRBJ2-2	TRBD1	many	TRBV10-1	TGCGCCAGCAGAGTGGACAGGGTTGACGGGGAGCTGTTTTTT	CASRVDRVDGELFF
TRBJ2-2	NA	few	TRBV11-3	TGTGCCAGCAGCCTTTATGTATGGGGTTGGGGAGCAACGAACACCGGGGAGCTGTTTTTT	CASSLYVWGWGATNTGELFF
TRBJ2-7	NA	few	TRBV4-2	TGTGCCAGCAGCCAAGCTTCCGGGGTCCGCGAGGAGCAGTACTTC	CASSQASGVREEQYF
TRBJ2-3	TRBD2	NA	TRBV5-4	TGTGCCAGCAGCGCCAAACGGACTAGCGGGGGCCGCGGGAGGACAGATACGCAGTATTTT	CASSAKRTSGGRGRTDTQYF
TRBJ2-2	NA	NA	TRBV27	TGTGCCAGCAGTAAAGGGGGGTACACCGGGGAGCTGTTTTTT	CASSKGGYTGELFF
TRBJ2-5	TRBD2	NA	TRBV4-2	TGTGCCAGCAGCCAAGTCTTTGGTAGCGGGGTAGAGACCCAGTACTTC	CASSQVFGSGVETQYF
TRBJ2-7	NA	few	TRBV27	TGTGCCAGCAGTAACCCCCTAGCGAAACCCTCCTACGAGCAGTACTTC	CASSNPLAKPSYEQYF
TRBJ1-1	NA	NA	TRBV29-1	TGCAGCGTCGTAATCTCAGGGAGTACTGAAGCTTTCTTT	CSVVISGSTEAFF
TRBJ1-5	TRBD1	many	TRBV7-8	TGTGCCAGCAGCTTAGGACAGGGGATAAATCAGCCCCAGCATTTT	CASSLGQGINQPQHF
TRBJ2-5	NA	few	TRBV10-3	TGTGCCGTTCGGGACTCCCCCGGCGGAGAGACCCAGTACTTC	CAVRDSPGGETQYF
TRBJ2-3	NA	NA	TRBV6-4	TGTGCCAGCAGTGACTCGCCGGTGGGTCGTACGCAGTATTTT	CASSDSPVGRTQYF
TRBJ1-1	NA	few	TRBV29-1	TGCAGCGCTAGGGGTTCGTACAGGTCGAACACTGAAGCTTTCTTT	CSARGSYRSNTEAFF
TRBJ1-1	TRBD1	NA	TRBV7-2	TGTGCCAGCAGCTTAGAGGGCCAGACAGGGAATGAAGCTTTCTTT	CASSLEGQTGNEAFF
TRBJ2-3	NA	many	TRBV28	TGTGCCAGCATGGGATCCACAGATACGCAGTATTTT	CASMGSTDTQYF